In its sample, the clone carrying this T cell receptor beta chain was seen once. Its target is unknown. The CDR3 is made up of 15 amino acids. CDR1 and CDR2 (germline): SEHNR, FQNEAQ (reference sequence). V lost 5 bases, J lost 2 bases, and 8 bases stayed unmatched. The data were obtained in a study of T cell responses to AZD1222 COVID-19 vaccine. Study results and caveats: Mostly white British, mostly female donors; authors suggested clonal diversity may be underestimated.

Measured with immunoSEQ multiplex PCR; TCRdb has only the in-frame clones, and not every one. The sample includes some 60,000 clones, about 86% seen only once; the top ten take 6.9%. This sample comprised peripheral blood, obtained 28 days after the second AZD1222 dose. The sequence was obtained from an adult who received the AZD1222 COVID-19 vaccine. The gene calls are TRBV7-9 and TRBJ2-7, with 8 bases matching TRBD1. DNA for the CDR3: TGTGCCAGCAGCGCCCCGGACAGGGCTACCTACGAGCAGTACTTC. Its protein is CASSAPDRATYEQYF.